This T cell receptor (beta chain) emerged from a study of T cells in tuberculosis. Looked up from germline, CDR1 is MGHRA and CDR2 is YSYEKL. This CDR3 contains 15 residues. V trimming: 5 bases; J trimming: 5 bases; junction bases outside the gene matches: 9. Libraries were prepared by immunoSEQ multiplex PCR; TCRdb keeps only in-frame clonotypes and omits some of them. The table records about 20,000 clones, around 87% of them present only once. V and J are TRBV4-1 and TRBJ1-1, with 9 nucleotides matching TRBD1. This TCR came from a donor aged 5 to 30 with latent tuberculosis or without tuberculosis infection. Sequencing was performed on PBMCs. CDR3 in DNA: TGCGCCAGCAGCTTTTTGACAGGGGGTTGGACTGAAGCTTTCTTT. Amino acid sequence: CASSFLTGGWTEAFF.